This T cell receptor (beta chain) was identified during a study of radiation and T cells in renal cell carcinoma. TCRdb's table, derived via immunoSEQ multiplex PCR, lists solely in-frame clones and lacks some. The top ten hold around 4% of the sample, which has around 160,000 clones, about nine tenths seen once. This clone was seen a single time. Its antigen is not identified. Notes on the study in general: No pretreatment tumor biopsies were available for baseline clonotypes. Top tumor clonotypes rose in blood 2 weeks post-radiation, then contracted.

Time point in this sample: baseline pretreatment blood. Treatment denoted: 15 Gy SBRT to primary tumor, nephrectomy 4 weeks later. Radiation-treated patients gave blood at baseline, week 2 and week 4. Germline loops: CDR1 SGHKS, CDR2 YYEKEE (reference sequence). The CDR3 loop spans 17 amino acids. V lost 4 bases and J lost 0; bases outside the gene matches: 10. The source was blood, collected from a patient whose treatment included radiotherapy and nephrectomy. This chain joins TRBV5-5 and TRBJ2-3, with 8 nucleotides matching TRBD2. This TCR derives from a woman in her seventies with renal cell carcinoma. The CDR3 protein is CASSLNAAGGSTDTQYF. The DNA of the CDR3 is TGTGCCAGCAGCCTCAACGCCGCGGGGGGAAGCACAGATACGCAGTATTTT.